A selection of T cell receptor beta chains follows, all from one sample in a study of blood T cells in healthy people across ages. TCRdb re-called the 5' RACE reads through MiXCR, storing one row per CDR3 protein. This table has about 1.8 million distinct CDR3 sequences, around half appearing once. Specimen: blood. The receptors shown here come from a woman in her 40s in good health. The CDR3 runs from the conserved cysteine through the conserved F or W.

v_call	j_call	cdr3_aa
TRBV5-1	TRBJ2-5	CASSWGQHQREETQYF
TRBV20-1	TRBJ2-3	CSASRGARDTQYF
TRBV7-3	TRBJ2-3	CASSFTGTSTDTQYF
TRBV6-5	TRBJ1-6	CATRTRGTGGIPLHF
TRBV12-5	TRBJ2-1	CASGPGGAGNEQFF
TRBV5-1	TRBJ1-2	CASSSGQGSAGYTF
TRBV6-5	TRBJ2-1	CASGFGGGRYNEQFF
TRBV20-1	TRBJ2-3	CSAPKAGFADTQYF
TRBV28	TRBJ2-1	CASPRDSSYNEQFF
TRBV6-1	TRBJ1-5	CASSEAVQGSNQPQHF
TRBV5-4	TRBJ2-6	CASNKLQGTGANVLTF
TRBV5-6	TRBJ2-7	CASSFRGQGVEDEQYF
TRBV15	TRBJ1-1	CATSIRGPGDTEAFF
TRBV2	TRBJ2-1	CASQPTSKEYNEQFF
TRBV7-2	.	CASSLRLAEGIQYF
TRBV10-3	TRBJ2-1	CAINDRGRKNEQFF
TRBV7-6	TRBJ2-1	CASSLWAGGEEYNEQFF
TRBV6-6	TRBJ2-7	CASRDPGTGTYDQYF
TRBV4-1	TRBJ1-1	CASSQGIQGVTEAFF
TRBV20-1	TRBJ1-4	CSARPHTGTEKLFF
TRBV4-2	TRBJ2-5	CASSGTSARPLQETQYF
TRBV2	.	CASRATSGGLDEQYF
TRBV4-1	TRBJ2-7	CASSQVRTGAGGREQYF
TRBV7-2	TRBJ2-3	CASSERGLAGTDTQYF
TRBV20-1	TRBJ2-3	CSAISGRATDTQYF
TRBV28	TRBJ2-5	CASSLGAAGDSWETQYF
TRBV20-1	TRBJ2-1	CTCRGPESNEQFF
TRBV7-2	TRBJ1-5	CASSLDAQGGQPQHF
TRBV6-5	TRBJ2-1	CASSSRLSGSYNEQFF
TRBV6-1	TRBJ2-5	CASSEAQDQETQYF
TRBV5-1	TRBJ2-7	CASKGDSYEQYF